A selection of T cell receptor beta chains follows, all from one sample in a study of Tregs in tolerant kidney transplant recipients. The repertoire was sequenced with immunoSEQ multiplex PCR; TCRdb's copy has only in-frame clones and lacks some. The repertoire holds about 110,000 clones, with around 90% as singletons. The material was CD4+ T cells from blood, obtained before the transplant. These receptors came from a human donor who received a combined kidney and bone marrow transplant. Both conserved end residues are part of each CDR3. The order of the fields is clone size, J gene, D gene, V gene, CDR3 protein, CDR3 DNA. A D gene is named only where the DNA matches it firmly. Clone size is shown for a subset of rows, as once, few, many or a class of expanded clone.

>.|TRBJ1-1|.|TRBV19
CASKLRGLDTEAFF
TGTGCCAGTAAACTGCGGGGCTTAGACACTGAAGCTTTCTTT
>.|TRBJ1-4|TRBD1|TRBV7-9
CASSSTLRDRDEKLFF
TGTGCCAGCAGCTCCACGCTCCGGGACAGGGACGAAAAACTGTTTTTT
>.|TRBJ2-1|.|TRBV10-3
CAISESGIAIGYLFF
TGTGCCATCAGTGAGTCGGGGATAGCGATCGGATATCTGTTCTTC
>.|TRBJ2-7|.|TRBV6-5
CASSRATTRIEQYF
TGTGCCAGCAGCCGCGCTACTACTAGGATCGAGCAGTACTTC
>few|TRBJ2-7|.|TRBV6-5
CASSSAYEQYF
TGTGCCAGCAGCAGCGCGTACGAGCAGTACTTC
>.|TRBJ1-1|TRBD1|TRBV7-9
CASSLAGTGNTEAFF
TGTGCCAGCAGCTTAGCCGGGACAGGGAACACTGAAGCTTTCTTT
>.|TRBJ2-1|TRBD1|TRBV9
CASSVALDRGNEQFF
TGTGCCAGCAGCGTAGCACTGGACAGGGGCAATGAGCAGTTCTTC
>few|TRBJ1-5|.|TRBV6-1
CASSENMAGGGNQPQHF
TGTGCCAGCAGTGAGAATATGGCAGGAGGGGGCAATCAGCCCCAGCATTTT
>.|TRBJ2-7|TRBD1|TRBV5-1
CASSPRQGTTYEQYF
TGCGCCAGCAGCCCAAGACAGGGGACAACATACGAGCAGTACTTC
>.|TRBJ1-3|.|TRBV7-6
CASSPAGRAGNTIYF
TGTGCCAGCAGCCCCGCAGGGAGGGCTGGAAACACCATATATTTT
>once|TRBJ2-1|.|TRBV6-1
CASTPNGNEQFF
TGTGCCAGCACCCCCAACGGGAATGAGCAGTTCTTC
>once|TRBJ2-2|TRBD1|TRBV18
CASSPPGQVLLNGELFF
TGTGCCAGCTCACCCCCGGGACAGGTTCTTCTTAACGGGGAGCTGTTTTTT
>.|TRBJ1-1|.|TRBV30
CAWSPDSRNTEAFF
TGTGCCTGGAGCCCGGACAGCCGGAACACTGAAGCTTTCTTT
>once|TRBJ1-3|TRBD1|TRBV7-2
CASSFPGTGGNTIYF
TGTGCCAGCAGCTTCCCCGGGACAGGGGGAAACACCATATATTTT
>.|TRBJ2-5|TRBD2|TRBV7-2
CASSLRGAQETQYF
TGTGCCAGCAGCCTGCGGGGGGCCCAAGAGACCCAGTACTTC
>once|TRBJ1-5|.|TRBV5-6
CASSFRGGNQPQHF
TGTGCCAGCAGCTTTCGAGGGGGTAATCAGCCCCAGCATTTT
>.|TRBJ2-3|TRBD2|TRBV9
CASSVVSGGGASDTQYF
TGTGCCAGCAGCGTAGTTTCCGGCGGGGGGGCTTCAGATACGCAGTATTTT
>once|TRBJ2-3|TRBD2|TRBV9
CASSPGLAGITDTQYF
TGTGCCAGCAGCCCGGGACTAGCGGGAATCACAGATACGCAGTATTTT
>few|TRBJ1-3|.|TRBV19
CASKPTHSGNTIYF
TGTGCCAGTAAACCTACGCACTCTGGAAACACCATATATTTT
>.|TRBJ1-4|.|TRBV5-4
CASSLGAGVPNEKLFF
TGTGCCAGCAGCTTGGGGGCCGGGGTCCCTAATGAAAAACTGTTTTTT
>.|TRBJ1-4|.|TRBV15
CATSRPTGGLEKLFF
TGTGCCACCAGCAGACCAACCGGGGGACTCGAAAAACTGTTTTTT
>.|TRBJ1-4|.|TRBV15
CATSRDSLSSGNEKLFF
TGTGCCACCAGCAGAGATTCGCTCTCGTCCGGTAATGAAAAACTGTTTTTT
>.|TRBJ1-1|TRBD1|TRBV5-4
CASSLPTGSTAEAFF
TGTGCCAGCAGCCTGCCGACAGGGTCCACAGCTGAAGCTTTCTTT
>.|TRBJ2-7|TRBD1|TRBV6-1
CASSREQGAPYEQYF
TGTGCCAGCAGCCGGGAGCAGGGGGCCCCCTACGAGCAGTACTTC
>once|TRBJ2-7|TRBD1|TRBV5-4
CASSSLGQTSYEQYF
TGTGCCAGCAGCTCCCTGGGACAGACTTCCTACGAGCAGTACTTC
>.|TRBJ2-7|.|TRBV7-2
CASSLRRGFGTRYEQYF
TGTGCCAGCAGCTTAAGGAGGGGCTTCGGCACCCGTTACGAGCAGTACTTC
>.|TRBJ1-1|.|TRBV7-2
CASTGGALNTEAFF
TGTGCCAGCACCGGGGGGGCCCTGAACACTGAAGCTTTCTTT
>.|TRBJ1-2|.|TRBV5-8
CASSLEGQNYGYTF
TGTGCCAGCAGCTTGGAGGGGCAGAACTATGGCTACACCTTC
>.|TRBJ2-5|TRBD2|TRBV6-1
CASSEAGLANQETQYF
TGTGCCAGCAGTGAAGCGGGACTAGCGAACCAAGAGACCCAGTACTTC
>.|TRBJ1-1|.|TRBV10-3
CAISESRTMSLEAFF
TGTGCCATCAGTGAGTCAAGGACTATGAGCCTTGAAGCTTTCTTT
>.|TRBJ1-4|TRBD1|TRBV19
CASSTGQAENEKLFF
TGTGCCAGTAGTACCGGACAGGCGGAGAATGAAAAACTGTTTTTT
>.|TRBJ1-5|.|TRBV4-1
CASSHPGGGQPQHF
TGCGCCAGCAGCCACCCCGGGGGGGGTCAGCCCCAGCATTTT
>once|TRBJ2-3|.|TRBV5-1
CASSLKSGSTDTQYF
TGCGCCAGCAGCTTGAAGAGCGGTAGCACAGATACGCAGTATTTT
>.|TRBJ2-3|TRBD2|TRBV19
CASTTILAGASHTQYF
TGTGCCAGTACCACAATACTAGCGGGGGCGAGTCATACGCAGTATTTT
>.|TRBJ1-2|.|TRBV19
CASSIGRGYNYGYTF
TGTGCCAGTAGTATCGGCAGGGGTTATAACTATGGCTACACCTTC
>.|TRBJ1-4|.|TRBV19
CASSIGGNEKLFF
TGTGCCAGTAGTATAGGGGGCAATGAAAAACTGTTTTTT
>.|TRBJ2-7|.|TRBV14
CASSSRERRYEQYF
TGTGCCAGCAGCTCACGAGAGCGGCGCTACGAGCAGTACTTC
>.|TRBJ1-6|.|TRBV25-1
CASSPLGEGRFDSPLHF
TGTGCCAGCAGTCCACTTGGGGAGGGTCGGTTTGATTCACCCCTCCACTTT
>.|TRBJ2-2|.|TRBV5-6
CASLAYIRNTGELFF
TGTGCCAGCTTAGCGTATATTAGGAACACCGGGGAGCTGTTTTTT
>.|TRBJ2-3|TRBD2|TRBV5-1
CASSLGLAGGITDTQYF
TGCGCCAGCAGCTTGGGATTAGCGGGAGGGATCACAGATACGCAGTATTTT
>.|TRBJ2-7|.|TRBV2
CASSARVVTYEQYF
TGTGCCAGCAGTGCCAGGGTGGTGACCTACGAGCAGTACTTC
>.|TRBJ2-4|TRBD1|TRBV19
CASSIRTGEKAKNIQYF
TGTGCCAGTAGTATCCGGACAGGGGAAAAAGCCAAAAACATTCAGTACTTC
>.|TRBJ1-6|.|TRBV19
CASRLDSIYSPLHF
TGTGCCAGTAGGTTGGACAGCATTTATTCACCCCTCCACTTT
>.|TRBJ2-5|.|TRBV6-5
CASSYSKLAPETQYF
TGTGCCAGCAGTTACTCGAAACTAGCACCCGAGACCCAGTACTTC
>.|TRBJ2-7|.|TRBV10-3
CAISGLRGLSYEQYF
TGTGCCATCAGTGGACTTCGAGGCCTCTCCTACGAGCAGTACTTC
>.|TRBJ2-3|TRBD1|TRBV19
CASSLGTGGDTRDTQYF
TGTGCCAGTAGCCTAGGAACAGGGGGCGATACAAGAGATACGCAGTATTTT
>.|TRBJ1-1|TRBD1|TRBV7-9
CASSLRQGNTEAFF
TGTGCCAGCAGCTTAAGACAGGGCAACACTGAAGCTTTCTTT
>.|TRBJ1-2|TRBD1|TRBV5-1
CASSTGVDGYTF
TGCGCCAGCAGCACAGGGGTGGACGGCTACACCTTC